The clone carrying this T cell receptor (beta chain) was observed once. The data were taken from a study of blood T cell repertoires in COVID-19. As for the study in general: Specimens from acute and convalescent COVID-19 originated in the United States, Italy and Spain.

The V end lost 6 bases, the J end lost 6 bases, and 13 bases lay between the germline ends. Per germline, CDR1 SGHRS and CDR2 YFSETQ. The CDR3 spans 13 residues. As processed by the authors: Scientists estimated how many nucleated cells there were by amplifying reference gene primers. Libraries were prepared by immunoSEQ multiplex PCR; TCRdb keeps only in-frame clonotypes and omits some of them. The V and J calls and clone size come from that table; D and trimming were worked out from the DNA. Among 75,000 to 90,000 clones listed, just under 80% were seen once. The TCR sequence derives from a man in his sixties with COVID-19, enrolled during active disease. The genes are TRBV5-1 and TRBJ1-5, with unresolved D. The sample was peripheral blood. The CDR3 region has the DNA TGCGCCAGCAATGGCGGGTATGGTCAGCCCCAGCATTTT. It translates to CASNGGYGQPQHF.